The T cell receptor (beta chain) described here comes from a study of T cells expressing NK-cell markers. Study details: Beta-chain profiling covered CD3+CD56+NKG2C+, CD3+CD56+NKG2C- and CD3+CD56-NKG2C+ sorted subsets.

In the case of this clonotype: As yet, its antigen is unknown.

Study conclusions and caveats: These clonotypes, the leaders elsewhere, also led the CD3+CD56-NKG2C+ fraction in four donors. No clear determination of HCMV specificity was made for expanded NKG2C+ T cell clones.

The CDR3 contains 17 residues. cDNA encoding TCR beta was synthesized via 5'RACE template switching incorporating UMIs. TCRdb re-called the 5' RACE reads and catalogs CDR3 proteins one per entry, DNA excluded. The record lists 300,000 to 450,000 distinct CDR3 sequences, of which the ten most abundant hold around 4.9%. The sequence derives from a man between 18 and 69 years old in good health. The sequenced material came from blood T cells: a sorted CD56 or NKG2C T cell subset, CD4+ or CD8+ T cells, or bulk PBMC T cells (not recorded which). This sequence joins TRBV12-3 or TRBV12-4 and TRBJ2-7; TCRdb's D call, TRBD1, is unchecked because there is no DNA. The CDR3 protein is CASSTRRRGTSSYEQYF.